These 10 T cell receptor beta chains came from one sample sequenced in a study of T cell responses to AZD1222 COVID-19 vaccine. Only in-frame clones appear in the TCRdb table, and some are missing; sequencing was by immunoSEQ multiplex PCR. The sample yields about 130,000 clones, about nine tenths seen once. Sequenced material: peripheral blood, taken on day 0 of AZD1222 vaccination. The source of these receptors is an adult in good health.

This clone was found once. The chain is built from TRBV4-2 and TRBJ2-7, with no clear D. The length of the CDR3 is 13 residues. Germline CDR1 is LGHNA and CDR2 is YNFKEQ. V was trimmed by 0 bases and J by 5 bases, leaving 8 bases between them. CDR3 sequence reads: CASSQDYIDEQYF. DNA for the CDR3: TGTGCCAGCAGCCAAGATTATATCGACGAGCAGTACTTC.

V usage is TRBV6-6 and J usage is TRBJ2-2; 10 positions match TRBD1. J was trimmed by 2 bases and V by 8 bases; bases with no gene match: 5. The CDR3 has 15 residues. Germline lookup yields CDR1 MNHNY and CDR2 SVGAGI (reference sequence). The CDR3 is CASGWTGGNTGELFF. The CDR3 DNA reads as TGTGCCAGCGGGTGGACAGGGGGTAACACCGGGGAGCTGTTTTTT.

V gene TRBV2 combines with J gene TRBJ2-7; TRBD1 is a possible D gene (5 bases). Germline CDR1 is SNHLY and CDR2 is FYNNEI. The CDR3 consists of 13 residues. The V end was cut by 3 bases, the J end by 7 bases, with 13 bases between. For the CDR3, the DNA is TGTGCCAGCAGTGAGGACACGTTACTTGAGCAGTACTTC. It yields the protein CASSEDTLLEQYF. Full variable domain (remainder filled in from reference TRBV2 and TRBJ2-7): EPEVTQTPSHQVTQMGQEVILRCVPISNHLYFYWYRQILGQKVEFLVSFYNNEISEKSEIFDDQFSVERPDGSNFTLKIRSTKLEDSAMYFCASSEDTLLEQYFGPGTRLTVT.

The J gene is TRBJ2-7, the V gene TRBV24-1; possible D gene TRBD2, 6 bases. The CDR3 runs 11 residues. Germline V lookup: CDR1 KGHDR, CDR2 SFDVKD. V was cut by 12 bases and J by 5 bases, with 13 bases left in between. CDR3 sequence: CAAGTSDEQYF. Here the CDR3 DNA reads TGTGCCGCCGGGACTTCGGACGAGCAGTACTTC.

This rearrangement joins TRBV28 to TRBJ2-3, with D unresolved. Between the trimmed V and J ends, which lost 7 bases and 0 bases, there was a span of 8 bases. The CDR3 consists of 13 residues. Germline V gives CDR1 MDHEN, CDR2 SYDVKM. CDR3 sequence (DNA): TGTGCCAGCAAATCCCCTAGCACAGATACGCAGTATTTT. It specifies CASKSPSTDTQYF.

The chain couples TRBV7-9 to TRBJ1-4, with D hard to call. CDR1 is SEHNR and CDR2 is FQNEAQ in the germline V gene (reference sequence). The CDR3 totals 15 residues. V dropped 2 bases and J dropped 5 bases, with 12 bases sitting between them. CDR3 DNA sequence: TGTGCCAGCAGCTTAAGGGCCTTACGCAATGAAAAACTGTTTTTT. Translating it yields CASSLRALRNEKLFF. Full variable domain (missing parts from reference TRBV7-9 and TRBJ1-4): DTGVSQNPRHKITKRGQNVTFRCDPISEHNRLYWYRQTLGQGPEFLTYFQNEAQLEKSRLLSDRFSAERPKGSFSTLEIQRTEQGDSAMYLCASSLRALRNEKLFFGSGTQLSVL.

The chain links TRBV6-5 to TRBJ1-4; 7 bases map to TRBD1. Per germline, CDR1 MNHEY and CDR2 SVGAGI. J was trimmed by 7 bases and V by 5 bases; bases with no gene match: 4. CDR3 length: 13 residues. The CDR3 coding sequence is TGTGCCAGCAGTAGACAGGGAGGTGAAAAACTGTTTTTT. It translates to CASSRQGGEKLFF.

J is TRBJ2-1 and V is TRBV27, with D tentatively TRBD1 (6 bases). Trimming removed 4 bases from V and 3 bases from J, with 10 bases in between. The germline V gene encodes CDR1 MNHEY and CDR2 SMNVEV (reference sequence). This CDR3 contains 14 residues. The CDR3 sequence is CASSWDTGYNEQFF. CDR3 nucleotides: TGTGCCAGCAGTTGGGACACGGGCTACAATGAGCAGTTCTTC.

The J gene is TRBJ2-2, the V gene TRBV10-1; TRBD1 matches 10 bases. The CDR3 spans 15 residues. V shed 6 bases and J 4 bases; nucleotides not matched to a gene: 5. CDR1 is WNHNN, CDR2 SYGVQD, per germline (reference sequence). The CDR3 here is CASRPGQGPTGELFF. CDR3 DNA: TGCGCCAGCAGACCGGGACAGGGGCCCACCGGGGAGCTGTTTTTT.

Points on this clone: In the same sample, other DNA sequences code for this CDR3. The chain uses TRBV27 and TRBJ1-1; D unclear. Trimming shortened V by 3 bases and J by 0 bases, and 8 bases separated the two germline ends. The length of the CDR3 is 14 residues. The V gene's germline CDR1 is MNHEY and CDR2 SMNVEV (reference sequence). CDR3 sequence: CASSFNTMNTEAFF. The CDR3 DNA reads TGTGCCAGCAGTTTCAACACCATGAACACTGAAGCTTTCTTT.